This record concerns one T cell receptor (beta chain) sequence. Its target is unknown. This sample was included in a study of monozygotic twins with inflammatory bowel disease. General study results and limits: Patient repertoires may carry noise from differing immunosuppressive treatments. Reduced clonotype sharing with other individuals was observed in IBD patients relative to healthy twins, especially with disease activity. A reduction in TCRbeta diversity (inverse Simpson) was seen in IBD patients relative to healthy co-twins.

From the 5' RACE reads, TCRdb lists one entry per CDR3 protein and no DNA. Listed are some 330,000 distinct CDR3 sequences; over 5% falls within the top ten. The germline V gene has CDR1 SGHRS and CDR2 YFSETQ. The CDR3 extends over 14 amino acids. This TCR was sampled from a human donor with ulcerative colitis or Crohn's disease, or a healthy co-twin of an affected twin (not recorded which). Specimen: blood. The chain joins TRBV5-1 to TRBJ2-3; TCRdb's D gene call, TRBD1, goes unchecked for lack of DNA. The CDR3 sequence: CASSSGTGWDTQYF.